Listed below are T cell receptor beta chains from one sample, sequenced in a study of shared clonotypes between healthy human individuals. Only in-frame clones appear in the TCRdb table, and some are missing; sequencing was by immunoSEQ multiplex PCR. The profile shows around 1.9 million clones, 90% to 95% of them singletons. Sample: naive CD8+ T cells from PBMCs. The receptors derive from a man between 18 and 35 years old in good health. Some clones in this sample may be carry-over from other donors' samples. Each CDR3 is given with its conserved first and last residue. The D gene is left open where the match is weak. Size values are once, few and many counts, or a class for expanded clones, and some rows have none.

CDR3nt | CDR3aa | v_gene | d_gene | abundance | j_gene
TGTGCCAGCAGCGCCCTTCAAGGCGCAGATACGCAGTATTTT | CASSALQGADTQYF | TRBV9 | . | . | TRBJ2-3
TGTGCCAGCAGTGAAGGGACAGGGGTGCACTACGAGCAGTACTTC | CASSEGTGVHYEQYF | TRBV2 | TRBD1 | . | TRBJ2-7
TGCAGCGTTGAAGCTGGGGACCGTTTAGAAGGCTACACCTTC | CSVEAGDRLEGYTF | TRBV29-1 | . | . | TRBJ1-2
TGCGCCAGCAGCCAAGTCCGGGATTCCTACGAGCAGTACTTC | CASSQVRDSYEQYF | TRBV4-1 | . | . | TRBJ2-7
TGTGCCAGCAGTCCACAGGGGGCGCATGGCTACACCTTC | CASSPQGAHGYTF | TRBV27 | TRBD1 | . | TRBJ1-2
TGTGCCAGCAGCCAAGGACTTCTTGGGAATGAAGCTTTCTTT | CASSQGLLGNEAFF | TRBV14 | . | . | TRBJ1-1
TGTGCCAGCAGCTTAGCAGGCCAGCGCCCCTACGAGCAGTACTTC | CASSLAGQRPYEQYF | TRBV11-2 | . | . | TRBJ2-7
TGTGCCAGCAGTTCATCCAGGGAACTGGCTGGAAACACCATATATTTT | CASSSSRELAGNTIYF | TRBV28 | . | . | TRBJ1-3
TGTGCCAGCAGTTTATCGATGGAGGGCGAAAGTGGCTACACCTTC | CASSLSMEGESGYTF | TRBV27 | . | few | TRBJ1-2
TGTGCCACCGCAGGGGGCAGACAGACCCAGTACTTC | CATAGGRQTQYF | TRBV19 | TRBD1 | . | TRBJ2-5
TGTGCCAGCAGGCCAACAGGGACCCACTACGAGCAGTACTTC | CASRPTGTHYEQYF | TRBV14 | . | . | TRBJ2-7
TGTGCCAGCAGGGGGGCTCTTCCGCACAATGAGCAGTTCTTC | CASRGALPHNEQFF | TRBV9 | . | . | TRBJ2-1
TGTGCCAGCAGCCTCACAGGGGCCATCTCCTACGAGCAGTACTTC | CASSLTGAISYEQYF | TRBV6-1 | TRBD1 | . | TRBJ2-7
TGTGCCAGCAGCTTCGACCCAGATACGCAGTATTTT | CASSFDPDTQYF | TRBV11-2 | . | . | TRBJ2-3
TGTGCCAGCAGCTTGGCGGGGGAGGGCACTGAAGCTTTCTTT | CASSLAGEGTEAFF | TRBV5-6 | . | . | TRBJ1-1
TGTGCTAGTGGTTCCCTAGGTCCGTCAGGGATTATGAACACTGAAGCTTTCTTT | CASGSLGPSGIMNTEAFF | TRBV12-5 | . | . | TRBJ1-1
TGTGCCAGCTCACCACCCACAAGGAACACCGGGGAGCTGTTTTTT | CASSPPTRNTGELFF | TRBV18 | . | . | TRBJ2-2
TGTGCCAGTAGTCCCGCCGAGGGAACCGGCTACGAGCAGTACTTC | CASSPAEGTGYEQYF | TRBV19 | . | once | TRBJ2-7
TGTGCCAGCAGCCTAGTGCTAGCGGGAGGGCCCGCCCCCTACGAGCAGTACTTC | CASSLVLAGGPAPYEQYF | TRBV27 | TRBD2 | . | TRBJ2-7
TGTGCCAGCAGCCCCCGCCCGAGAGGGCAAGAGACCCAGTACTTC | CASSPRPRGQETQYF | TRBV11-2 | . | . | TRBJ2-5
TGTGCCAGCAGTTACTCATCCATCACCGGGGAGCTGTTTTTT | CASSYSSITGELFF | TRBV6-5 | . | . | TRBJ2-2
TGTGCCACGTTAGCGGGAGCAGGGAAGGGAGATACGCAGTATTTT | CATLAGAGKGDTQYF | TRBV10-3 | TRBD2 | . | TRBJ2-3
TGTGCCAGCAGTTCAAAACTAGCGACCTACGAGCAGTACTTC | CASSSKLATYEQYF | TRBV28 | TRBD2 | . | TRBJ2-7
TGTGCCACGGCGTCCGGGACAGGGTTACGAGATACGCAGTATTTT | CATASGTGLRDTQYF | TRBV28 | TRBD1 | . | TRBJ2-3
TGTGCCAGCAGGTCGGTCCTGGGCTACACCTTC | CASRSVLGYTF | TRBV2 | . | few | TRBJ1-2
TGTGCCAGCAGCCCACGACCCGGGGAGCTGTTTTTT | CASSPRPGELFF | TRBV5-4 | . | . | TRBJ2-2
TGCGCCAGCAGCTTGGGAGTGCGAGAGACCCAGTACTTC | CASSLGVRETQYF | TRBV5-1 | . | . | TRBJ2-5
TGCGCCAGCAGCCTTGTCACTAGTCTTAAGAATGAGCAGTTCTTC | CASSLVTSLKNEQFF | TRBV4-1 | . | . | TRBJ2-1
TGTGCCAGCAGTGAGCTGACAGGGATTGCAAATGAGCAGTTCTTC | CASSELTGIANEQFF | TRBV25-1 | TRBD1 | . | TRBJ2-1
TGTGCCAGCAGCCAACCCGGGGAGGCCTACGAGCAGTACTTC | CASSQPGEAYEQYF | TRBV4-2 | . | . | TRBJ2-7
TGTGCCAGCAGCTTTTCGACAGGGAGATATGAAGCTTTCTTT | CASSFSTGRYEAFF | TRBV5-6 | TRBD1 | . | TRBJ1-1
TGTGCCAGCAGCCCAAGACAGGGGATAAGCACCGGGGAGCTGTTTTTT | CASSPRQGISTGELFF | TRBV7-9 | TRBD1 | . | TRBJ2-2
TGTGCCAGCTCACCAACAGGGGGGAGCTCCTACGAGCAGTACTTC | CASSPTGGSSYEQYF | TRBV18 | TRBD1 | . | TRBJ2-7
TGCAGCGTTGATCTTCCAGCCGCCGCTGGCTACACCTTC | CSVDLPAAAGYTF | TRBV29-1 | . | once | TRBJ1-2
TGTGCCTGGAGGTACCGGAGCTCCTACGAGCAGTACTTC | CAWRYRSSYEQYF | TRBV30 | . | once | TRBJ2-7
TGTGCCAGCAGTCCGTGGATCCAAGAGACCCAGTACTTC | CASSPWIQETQYF | TRBV28 | . | . | TRBJ2-5
TGCGCCAGCAGCTTGGGGGAGTGGACAGGGAGGTACGAGCAGTACTTC | CASSLGEWTGRYEQYF | TRBV5-1 | TRBD1 | . | TRBJ2-7
TGTGCCTGGATATCACTTCCCGGGGAGCAGTACTTC | CAWISLPGEQYF | TRBV30 | . | . | TRBJ2-7
TGCAGCGTGCTCGGGCTAGCGGTCGCAGATACGCAGTATTTT | CSVLGLAVADTQYF | TRBV29-1 | TRBD2 | once | TRBJ2-3
TGTGCCAGCAGCACCCGACTAGAGCAAGTGAGGGAGACCCAGTACTTC | CASSTRLEQVRETQYF | TRBV11-2 | . | . | TRBJ2-5
TGCAGCGCCCAGACTAGCTACAATGAGCAGTTCTTC | CSAQTSYNEQFF | TRBV29-1 | . | . | TRBJ2-1
TGTGCCAGCAGCGCGACAGGGGGAGGTGAGCAGTTCTTC | CASSATGGGEQFF | TRBV2 | TRBD1 | . | TRBJ2-1
TGTGCCAGCAGCTTGACTAGCGGCAACAATGAGCAGTTCTTC | CASSLTSGNNEQFF | TRBV5-4 | TRBD2 | once | TRBJ2-1
TGTGCCAGCAGTTCCCCATCCAACACTGAAGCTTTCTTT | CASSSPSNTEAFF | TRBV28 | . | . | TRBJ1-1
TGCGCCAGCAGCCAACAGACGGGGCGGAGGGGGTACGAGCAGTACTTC | CASSQQTGRRGYEQYF | TRBV4-1 | . | . | TRBJ2-7
TGTGCCAGCAGTGAATTCGGCGGGGCGGTTGAGCAGTTCTTC | CASSEFGGAVEQFF | TRBV25-1 | . | . | TRBJ2-1
TGTGCCAGCACTCCGGGACAGGGGGTCTTCGAGCAGTACTTC | CASTPGQGVFEQYF | TRBV27 | TRBD1 | . | TRBJ2-7